These 27 T cell receptor beta chains originate from one sample sequenced in a study of CD8+CD57+ T cells in acquired aplastic anemia. Using genomic DNA as the template, TCR beta VDJ and CDR3 profiling was carried out. MiXCR, applied by TCRdb to the reads, yields one record per CDR3 protein. The sample shows 150,000 to 180,000 distinct CDR3 sequences, less than 60% of them seen only once. The patients chosen for sequencing had shown expansion of CD8+CD57+ cells (detected by flow cytometry). The material sequenced was sorted CD4+, CD8+, or CD8+CD57+ T cells (not recorded which) from PBMCs. All receptors derive from a human donor with aplastic anemia.

This clonotype was seen many times. The chain links TRBV5-6 to TRBJ1-1; D might be TRBD1 (5 bases). The CDR3 is made up of 12 amino acids. V gave up 4 bases and J gave up 8 bases, with 12 bases separating them. CDR1 is SGHDT, CDR2 YYEEEE, per germline. The CDR3 DNA sequence: TGTGCCAGCAGCCTCAACGGGGGAGAAGCTTTCTTT. Its translation: CASSLNGGEAFF.

The genes are TRBV9 and TRBJ2-7; weak D call: TRBD2 (6 bases). From germline, CDR1 is SGDLS and CDR2 YYNGEE. V was pared by 0 bases and J by 1 base, with 11 bases between. The CDR3 spans 15 residues. CDR3 residues: CASSVGAGRSYEQYF. In DNA, the CDR3 is TGTGCCAGCAGCGTAGGGGCGGGGCGATCCTACGAGCAGTACTTC. The variable domain in full, with the rest retrieved from reference TRBV9 and TRBJ2-7, is DSGVTQTPKHLITATGQRVTLRCSPRSGDLSVYWYQQSLDQGLQFLIQYYNGEERAKGNILERFSAQQFPDLHSELNLSSLELGDSALYFCASSVGAGRSYEQYFGPGTRLTVT.

The chain employs TRBV25-1 and TRBJ1-1; D is undetermined. This CDR3 has 13 amino acids. Deletions cut 3 bases from V and 6 bases from J, with 11 bases between. The germline CDR1 and CDR2 sequences are MGHDK and SYGVNS. The CDR3 is CASSDPRSAEAFF. The CDR3 region has the DNA TGTGCCAGCAGTGATCCCCGTAGCGCTGAAGCTTTCTTT.

This clonotype was counted ten times or more. V gene TRBV20-1 combines with J gene TRBJ2-6; 7 bases align to TRBD1. The J segment lost 1 base and the V segment lost 1 base, leaving 19 bases of the junction unmatched. The CDR3 loop spans 21 amino acids. The V gene's germline CDR1 is DFQATT and CDR2 SNEGSKA (reference sequence). The CDR3 nucleotides are TGCAGTGCTAGAGGGGGAGACAGGGAAGCTTGGTTCCTATCTGGGGCCAACGTCCTGACTTTC. This translates into CSARGGDREAWFLSGANVLTF.

This chain uses TRBV15 with TRBJ2-2; D is uncertain. The CDR3 consists of 15 residues. V gave up 0 bases and J gave up 6 bases, with 11 bases separating them. The germline V gene has CDR1 LNHNV and CDR2 YYDKDF (reference sequence). In DNA form, the CDR3 reads TGTGCCACCAGCAGAGACCGCATTTCGGCCGGGGAGCTGTTTTTT. It yields the protein CATSRDRISAGELFF. The variable domain in full, with the rest retrieved from reference TRBV15 and TRBJ2-2, is DAMVIQNPRYQVTQFGKPVTLSCSQTLNHNVMYWYQQKSSQAPKLLFHYYDKDFNNEADTPDNFQSRRPNTSFCFLDIRSPGLGDTAMYLCATSRDRISAGELFFGEGSRLTVL.

As to this clonotype: It is likely a read error, because the conserved phenylalanine at the end of the CDR3 is missing. This rearrangement joins TRBV25-1 to TRBJ2-1, with 7 nucleotides matching TRBD1. After removal of 3 bases from V and 9 bases from J, the junction contained 11 bases not matched to a gene. Germline V gene lookup returns CDR1 MGHDK and CDR2 SYGVNS. This CDR3 comprises 15 residues. The DNA of the CDR3 is TGTGCCAGCAGTGATCCGGGACAGACTTTCAGTGAGCAGTTCCTC. Its translation is CASSDPGQTFSEQFL.

This clonotype occurred many times. This chain joins TRBV27 and TRBJ2-7, with 8 bases matching TRBD1. This CDR3 is 14 amino acids long. J gave up 2 bases and V 6 bases, and 6 bases lay outside the gene matches. Looked up from germline, CDR1 is MNHEY and CDR2 is SMNVEV (reference sequence). CDR3 in DNA: TGTGCCAGCAGCACCGGGACAGGTGCCTACGAGCAGTACTTC. Translating gives CASSTGTGAYEQYF.

This chain connects TRBV20-1 to TRBJ2-7, with 9 bases lining up with TRBD2. The CDR3 is made up of 13 amino acids. Trimming cost V 3 bases and J 3 bases; bases outside gene matches: 3. Germline lookup yields CDR1 DFQATT and CDR2 SNEGSKA (reference sequence). The CDR3 region has the DNA TGCAGTGCTAGGACTAGCGGCCTCTACGAGCAGTACTTC. Translated: CSARTSGLYEQYF.

The chain carries TRBV5-1 and TRBJ2-2; tentatively, D is TRBD1 (5 bases). The CDR3 spans 13 residues. V shed 1 base and J shed 7 bases, with 8 bases lying between them. CDR1 and CDR2 (germline): SGHRS, YFSETQ. CDR3 sequence: CASSLSGFGELFF. In DNA form, the CDR3 reads TGCGCCAGCAGCTTGTCAGGGTTCGGGGAGCTGTTTTTT.

This clonotype was observed many times. V is TRBV29-1 and J is TRBJ2-1; 12 bases align to TRBD2. J lost 6 bases, V lost 0 bases, and 9 bases had no gene match. The CDR3 has 17 residues. Germline lookup yields CDR1 SQVTM and CDR2 ANQGSEA. CDR3 bases: TGCAGCGTTGAAGATCGGCTAGCGGGGGGGCCGGGCAATGAGCAGTTCTTC. Translated: CSVEDRLAGGPGNEQFF.

The chain is built from TRBV20-1 and TRBJ2-1, with 12 bases that match TRBD1. The CDR3 extends over 17 amino acids. V dropped 1 base and J dropped 4; count of bases not matched to a gene: 8. The V gene's germline CDR1 is DFQATT and CDR2 SNEGSKA (reference sequence). The CDR3 loop is CSARGDRGPGSYNEQFF. CDR3 in DNA: TGCAGTGCTAGAGGGGACAGGGGGCCCGGATCGTACAATGAGCAGTTCTTC.

This clonotype occurred many times. This chain links TRBV7-9 with TRBJ2-7, with 10 bases lining up with TRBD1. Germline trimming cut 4 bases from V and 3 bases from J; bases unmatched to any gene: 9. Per the germline V gene, CDR1 is SEHNR and CDR2 is FQNEAQ (reference sequence). This CDR3 spans 16 amino acids. CDR3 residues: CASSSGARDRGYEQYF. The CDR3 DNA reads as TGTGCCAGCAGCTCCGGGGCCCGGGACAGGGGCTACGAGCAGTACTTC.

In this sample, this clonotype turned up many times. The chain links TRBV7-8 to TRBJ2-5; TRBD1 might be the D (5 bases). The V end was cut by 0 bases, the J end by 0 bases, with 14 bases between. The CDR3 length is 17 residues. CDR1 is SGHVS, CDR2 FQNEAQ, per germline. CDR3 sequence (DNA): TGTGCCAGCAGCTTAGCAATAGTTAGGGGATACCAAGAGACCCAGTACTTC. Protein product: CASSLAIVRGYQETQYF.

The J gene is TRBJ2-7, the V gene TRBV12-3 or TRBV12-4, with D hard to call. V shed 5 bases and J shed 7 bases, with 15 bases lying between them. The length of the CDR3 is 13 residues. In DNA form, the CDR3 reads TGTGCCAGCAGTCCCAGAAGCCTAGGAGAGCAGTACTTC. This translates into CASSPRSLGEQYF.

Many counts were recorded for this clonotype. The chain couples TRBV7-2 to TRBJ2-7; D not certain. Trimming cost V 4 bases and J 0 bases, with 4 bases left between them. Germline assignment: CDR1 SGHTA and CDR2 FQGNSA. CDR3 length: 12 residues. The CDR3: CASSSPSYEQYF. In DNA, the CDR3 is TGTGCCAGCAGCTCCCCCTCCTACGAGCAGTACTTC.

This clonotype was seen at least ten times. The chain is built from TRBV6-1 and TRBJ2-2, with D perhaps TRBD1 or TRBD2 (5 bases each). The CDR3 sequence is 13 residues long. V lost 7 bases to trimming and J lost 4 bases, with 10 bases between them. Germline V gives CDR1 MNHNS, CDR2 SASEGT. The CDR3 sequence is CASTEGRTGELFF. The DNA of the CDR3 is TGTGCCAGCACTGAGGGGCGCACCGGGGAGCTGTTTTTT.

This clonotype showed up many times. This chain links TRBV7-9 with TRBJ2-2, with TRBD2 identical over 9 bases. Germline trimming cut 3 bases from V and 7 bases from J; bases unmatched to any gene: 3. From germline, CDR1 is SEHNR and CDR2 FQNEAQ (reference sequence). This CDR3 contains 14 residues. The CDR3 spells CASSFQLAGGELFF. CDR3 in DNA: TGTGCCAGCAGCTTCCAACTAGCGGGCGGGGAGCTGTTTTTT.

The chain is built from TRBV7-8 and TRBJ2-1; the match to TRBD2 covers 8 bases. Germline-derived CDR1 and CDR2 are SGHVS and FQNEAQ. The junction had 9 bases not matched to a gene; V was cut back by 4 bases and J by 4 bases. The CDR3 has 16 amino acids. The CDR3 loop reads CASSWTASGPYNEQFF. CDR3 DNA: TGTGCCAGCAGCTGGACAGCTAGCGGGCCATACAATGAGCAGTTCTTC.

V gene TRBV2 combines with J gene TRBJ1-6; D perhaps matches TRBD1 (5 bases). CDR3 length equals 13 residues. Deletions cut 5 bases from V and 9 bases from J, with 11 bases between. Per germline, CDR1 SNHLY and CDR2 FYNNEI. The CDR3 loop is CASSYNQGSPLHF. In nucleotides, the CDR3 is TGTGCCAGCAGTTATAACCAGGGTTCACCCCTCCACTTT. The whole variable domain, filled in from reference TRBV2 and TRBJ1-6, reads EPEVTQTPSHQVTQMGQEVILRCVPISNHLYFYWYRQILGQKVEFLVSFYNNEISEKSEIFDDQFSVERPDGSNFTLKIRSTKLEDSAMYFCASSYNQGSPLHFGNGTRLTVT.

CDR3 amino acids: CASSVEGGEMGTDTQYF. The CDR3 nucleotides are TGTGCCAGCAGCGTAGAGGGGGGCGAGATGGGCACAGATACGCAGTATTTT. This rearrangement joins TRBV9 to TRBJ2-3; D is possibly TRBD1 or TRBD2 (6 bases each). Trimming removed 0 bases at V and 1 base at J, with 15 bases between. The CDR3 sequence is 17 residues long. Germline CDR1 is SGDLS and CDR2 is YYNGEE.

This clonotype occurred a few times. The chain couples TRBV10-3 to TRBJ2-7; D not resolved. Trimming removed 3 bases at V and 0 bases at J, with 12 bases between. The CDR3 length is 15 residues. Per germline, CDR1 ENHRY and CDR2 SYGVKD. The CDR3 is CAISDLGINSYEQYF. As DNA, the CDR3 is TGTGCCATCAGTGATTTGGGGATTAACTCCTACGAGCAGTACTTC.

This clonotype showed up many times. The chain combines TRBV2 with TRBJ2-5; TRBD2 aligns across 8 bases. Per germline, CDR1 SNHLY and CDR2 FYNNEI. The trim removed 2 bases at V and 5 bases at J, leaving 7 bases unmatched. This CDR3 is 15 amino acids long. CDR3 sequence (DNA): TGTGCCAGCAGTGAATTCGGGAGGGGAGGGGAGACCCAGTACTTC. The encoded protein is CASSEFGRGGETQYF.

The chain combines TRBV2 with TRBJ1-2, with D uncertain. Germline V lookup: CDR1 SNHLY, CDR2 FYNNEI. The CDR3 has 14 amino acids. Trimming pared 5 bases from V and 1 base from J, leaving 11 bases between. DNA for the CDR3: TGTGCCAGCAGTCGCTCGGGGTATAACTATGGCTACACCTTC. It encodes CASSRSGYNYGYTF.

This clonotype came up a few times. The chain combines TRBV29-1 with TRBJ2-6; no definite D call. The V gene lost 0 bases and the J gene lost 2 bases, with 5 bases spanning the gap. This CDR3 has 14 amino acids. CDR1 and CDR2 (germline): SQVTM, ANQGSEA. The CDR3 is CSVEESPGANVLTF. The CDR3 DNA sequence: TGCAGCGTTGAAGAAAGTCCTGGGGCCAACGTCCTGACTTTC.

This clonotype was detected many times. V and J are TRBV20-1 and TRBJ1-2, with D perhaps TRBD1 (6 bases). Trimming shortened V by 6 bases and J by 8 bases, and 19 bases separated the two germline ends. Germline values: CDR1 DFQATT, CDR2 SNEGSKA (reference sequence). The CDR3 covers 13 residues. The DNA for the CDR3 is TGCAGTGCAGGGGGAGGGGACCCCTGGGGCTACACCTTC. It codes for CSAGGGDPWGYTF.

V gene TRBV27 combines with J gene TRBJ2-1; 9 bases are shared with TRBD2. The V and J ends lost 7 bases and 4 bases, in that order; junction bases with no gene match: 8. The CDR3 is 15 residues long. CDR1 is MNHEY and CDR2 is SMNVEV in the germline V gene (reference sequence). CDR3 amino acids: CASIEYSGGYNEQFF. The CDR3 DNA reads TGTGCCAGCATAGAGTATAGCGGGGGATACAATGAGCAGTTCTTC.

J is TRBJ2-3 and V is TRBV20-1; 10 bases line up with TRBD2. CDR1 and CDR2 from the germline V gene are DFQATT and SNEGSKA (reference sequence). The CDR3 is made up of 14 amino acids. With V trimmed by 2 bases and J by 6 bases, 5 bases remained unmatched. CDR3 sequence (DNA): TGCAGTGCTAGATCGTCTAGCGGGAGTGATACGCAGTATTTT. Its translation: CSARSSSGSDTQYF.